This T cell receptor beta chain derives from a study of cytomegalovirus exposure and HLA in healthy donors. Whole-study context: Sequencing of 150 million to 200 million T cells in an earlier analysis found about 120 million unique TCR beta sequences. Broader study findings: Analysis was carried out at a later point, and it linked a missense DCLRE1C variant to TCR beta V- and J-gene trimming. TRBV6-2, TRBV6-3 and other indistinguishable V segments were excluded. It has been reported that TCR beta sequences accurately predicted the HLA-A and HLA-B alleles of most subjects.

Germline CDR1 MDHEN, CDR2 SYDVKM. The CDR3 consists of 14 residues. Trimming removed 1 base at V and 5 bases at J, with 11 bases between. 60 Vbeta and 13 Jbeta primers were used in PCR. The method was immunoSEQ multiplex PCR; TCRdb's version includes in-frame clones alone and lacks a portion of them. The sample has some 160,000 clones; 78% are singletons. About this clone: No antigen is known for it.

This sequence joins TRBV28 and TRBJ1-1, with D possibly TRBD1 on 5 matching bases. Sequencing was performed on PBMCs. The sequence came from a male donor in good health and CMV-seronegative. The CDR3 DNA is TGTGCCAGCAGTTTATCAGGGTATGGGACTGAAGCTTTCTTT. Translation: CASSLSGYGTEAFF. Full variable domain (outside the CDR3, taken from reference TRBV28 and TRBJ1-1): DVKVTQSSRYLVKRTGEKVFLECVQDMDHENMFWYRQDPGLGLRLIYFSYDVKMKEKGDIPEGYSVSREKKERFSLILESASTNQTSMYLCASSLSGYGTEAFFGQGTRLTVV.